The 17 T cell receptor beta chains reported below all come from one sample, sequenced in a study of blood T cell repertoires in COVID-19. TCRdb keeps only in-frame clones here, not all; method: immunoSEQ multiplex PCR. The sample lists about 300,000 clones, around 89% occurring once. The sequenced sample was peripheral blood. The receptor source for this set is a woman aged 45-65 years with COVID-19, enrolled during active disease.

The gene calls are TRBV20-1 and TRBJ2-7; 9 bases agree with TRBD2. The V and J ends lost 3 bases and 7 bases, in that order; junction bases with no gene match: 13. The CDR3 runs 15 residues. Germline V gene data show CDR1 as DFQATT and CDR2 as SNEGSKA (reference sequence). CDR3 coding DNA: TGCAGTGCTAGTTCCATTAGCGGGAGCGTAAAGGAGCAGTACTTC. This gives the protein CSASSISGSVKEQYF.

The rearrangement joins TRBV18 to TRBJ2-3; 7 bases match TRBD2. CDR1 is KGHSH and CDR2 is LQKENI in the germline V gene. V lost 2 bases to trimming and J lost 0 bases; unmatched junction nucleotides: 2. The CDR3 runs 15 residues. The CDR3 spells CASSPGSGSTDTQYF. CDR3 DNA: TGTGCCAGCTCACCAGGTAGCGGGAGCACAGATACGCAGTATTTT. The whole variable domain, remainder taken from reference TRBV18 and TRBJ2-3, is NAGVMQNPRHLVRRRGQEARLRCSPMKGHSHVYWYRQLPEEGLKFMVYLQKENIIDESGMPKERFSAEFPKEGPSILRIQQVVRGDSAAYFCASSPGSGSTDTQYFGPGTRLTVL.

The chain couples TRBV11-2 to TRBJ2-1; TRBD2 is a possible D gene (7 bases). CDR1 SGHAT and CDR2 FQNNGV come from the germline V gene. CDR3 length equals 12 residues. V was trimmed by 5 bases and J by 15 bases, leaving 17 bases between them. CDR3 amino acids: CASSIGGEGPFF. The CDR3 nucleotides read TGTGCCAGCAGCATAGGGGGGGAGGGCCCGTTCTTC.

The chain has TRBV7-2 and TRBJ2-4; D call uncertain. The germline V gene has CDR1 SGHTA and CDR2 FQGNSA. The CDR3 is 15 residues long. Trimming pared 6 bases from V and 15 bases from J, leaving 27 bases between. CDR3: CASSRLSSIVPLMYF. The CDR3 DNA sequence: TGTGCCAGCAGTCGGTTATCGAGTATCGTGCCTCTAATGTACTTC.

Note on this clone: A read error may produce the germline difference seen at one junction end. The chain is built from TRBV30 and TRBJ2-7; TRBD1 matches at 11 bases. CDR1 is GTSNPN and CDR2 is SVGIG in the germline V gene (reference sequence). The CDR3 is made up of 13 amino acids. Written as DNA, the CDR3 is TGTGCCTGGAGCCGGGGACAGGGGGTAATTTTCGACTTC. This translates into CAWSRGQGVIFDF.

The CDR3 spells CATSRGAVGQPQHF. The CDR3, as DNA: TGTGCCACCAGCAGGGGAGCGGTGGGACAGCCCCAGCATTTT. The chain uses TRBV15 and TRBJ1-5; D remains ambiguous. CDR1 is LNHNV, CDR2 YYDKDF, per germline (reference sequence). V lost 3 bases to trimming and J lost 7 bases, with 13 bases between them. The CDR3 consists of 14 residues.

The rearrangement uses TRBV7-9 and TRBJ2-2; no clear D. CDR3 length: 15 amino acids. Trimming cost V 1 base and J 5 bases, with 11 bases left between them. In germline, CDR1 is SEHNR, CDR2 FQNEAQ (reference sequence). The CDR3 spells CASSLVRLVTGELFF. The CDR3 nucleotides read TGTGCCAGCAGCTTAGTGAGACTCGTGACCGGGGAGCTGTTTTTT.

The rearrangement links TRBV11-2 to TRBJ2-5; 9 nucleotides line up with TRBD1. This CDR3 comprises 16 residues. Germline trimming cut 1 base from V and 2 bases from J; bases unmatched to any gene: 5. Germline V lookup: CDR1 SGHAT, CDR2 FQNNGV. CDR3 sequence reads: CASSLGQGGIQETQYF. The CDR3 coding sequence is TGTGCCAGCAGCTTAGGACAGGGGGGGATTCAAGAGACCCAGTACTTC.

V is TRBV19 and J is TRBJ1-2, with a weak D call TRBD1 (5 bases). V lost 2 bases and J 8 bases, leaving 21 bases between the germline ends. The CDR3 has 16 amino acids. Germline V gene data show CDR1 as LNHDA and CDR2 as SQIVND (reference sequence). The CDR3 DNA reads as TGTGCCAGTAGTATACAGGGCAGACCATCATTAAACGGCTACACCTTC. This translates into CASSIQGRPSLNGYTF.

J is TRBJ2-1 and V is TRBV2, with 8 bases that match TRBD1. J lost 0 bases, V lost 6 bases, and 4 bases had no gene match. The CDR3 covers 15 residues. Per the germline V gene, CDR1 is SNHLY and CDR2 is FYNNEI. The CDR3 nucleotides read TGTGCCAGCAGGCAGGGACAGGACTCCTACAATGAGCAGTTCTTC. Its protein product is CASRQGQDSYNEQFF.

The V gene is TRBV21-1, the J gene TRBJ2-2; TRBD1 is taken as the D call from the table, unchecked against the DNA. TRBV21-1 is recorded as a pseudogene. This CDR3 contains 16 residues. CDR3 sequence: CASSKALWPNTGELFF. CDR3 DNA: TGTGCCAGCAGCAAAGCGCTTTGGCCGAACACCGGGGAGCTGTTTTTT.

This clone was detected once. The rearrangement links TRBV29-1 to TRBJ2-5; the D gene is possibly TRBD1 (6 bases). V lost 6 bases to trimming and J lost 5 bases, with 19 bases between them. This CDR3 contains 14 residues. CDR1 is SQVTM, CDR2 ANQGSEA, per germline. CDR3 loop: CSVRDIGWGETQYF. The CDR3 DNA reads as TGCAGCGTCCGGGACATCGGGTGGGGTGAGACCCAGTACTTC.

Concerning this clone: The sample contains more than one DNA sequence encoding this CDR3. This rearrangement joins TRBV5-1 to TRBJ2-5, with 10 bases fitting TRBD2. CDR3 size: 15 residues. Germline values: CDR1 SGHRS, CDR2 YFSETQ. Unmatched junction bases numbered 4, after V lost 2 bases and J lost 3 bases. The chain's CDR3 is CASSFRLAGEETQYF. The CDR3 bases are TGCGCCAGCAGCTTCAGACTAGCGGGCGAAGAGACCCAGTACTTC. Looking up the rest from reference TRBV5-1 and TRBJ2-5 gives the full variable domain: KAGVTQTPRYLIKTRGQQVTLSCSPISGHRSVSWYQQTPGQGLQFLFEYFSETQRNKGNFPGRFSGRQFSNSRSEMNVSTLELGDSALYLCASSFRLAGEETQYFGPGTRLLVL.

The gene calls are TRBV4-3 and TRBJ1-2, with 7 bases fitting TRBD1. J lost 4 bases, V lost 2 bases, and 7 bases had no gene match. The CDR3 length is 15 residues. Germline-derived CDR1 and CDR2 are LGHNA and YSLEER. CDR3 loop: CASSQNSQGSYGYTF. The CDR3 nucleotides read TGCGCCAGCAGCCAAAACTCACAGGGGTCCTATGGCTACACCTTC.

The rearrangement links TRBV12-5 to TRBJ2-5, with TRBD1 matching over 7 bases. J gave up 5 bases and V 1 base, and 7 bases lay outside the gene matches. The CDR3 is made up of 15 amino acids. In germline, CDR1 is LGHNT, CDR2 FRNRAP. The CDR3 DNA follows: TGTGCTAGTGGTTTGGACTACAGGGGTCGGGAGACCCAGTACTTC. This gives the protein CASGLDYRGRETQYF.

V gene TRBV18 combines with J gene TRBJ1-5, with a tentative D call TRBD1 (6 bases). The germline V gene has CDR1 KGHSH and CDR2 LQKENI. CDR3 size: 15 residues. Trimming stripped 6 bases from V and 6 bases from J, with 18 bases between. CDR3 protein: CASSQADSIFQPQHF. As DNA, the CDR3 is TGTGCCAGCTCGCAAGCGGACAGTATATTTCAGCCCCAGCATTTT.

V usage is TRBV27 and J usage is TRBJ2-2, with TRBD1 matching 8 bases. The V segment lost 6 bases and the J segment 2 bases; nucleotides outside the gene matches: 5. CDR3 length equals 15 residues. Germline CDR1 MNHEY, CDR2 SMNVEV (reference sequence). This chain's CDR3 is CASRRQGLNTGELFF. The CDR3 coding sequence is TGTGCCAGCAGAAGACAGGGGCTCAACACCGGGGAGCTGTTTTTT.